These T cell receptor beta chains were read from a single sample in a study of OX40 agonist ivuxolimab in advanced cancers. The table came from immunoSEQ multiplex PCR; TCRdb's copy has only in-frame clones and leaves some out. The repertoire holds under 85,000 clones, 88% seen once, with 4.1% in the top ten. Sequenced material: CD4+ or CD8+ T cells sorted from blood, taken in a trial of the OX40 agonist ivuxolimab. The receptor set was obtained from an adult with an advanced solid tumor such as melanoma, head and neck, liver or kidney cancer. Both conserved end residues are trimmed from each CDR3.

j_call: TRBJ2-3
v_call: TRBV5-1
cdr3_aa: ASSFSIAGMADTQY

j_call: TRBJ2-2
v_call: TRBV6-5
cdr3_aa: ASRLRNTGELF

j_call: TRBJ1-3
v_call: TRBV6-1
cdr3_aa: ASSEAWATGNTIY

j_call: TRBJ2-5
v_call: TRBV6-6
cdr3_aa: ASSYSVSGAGETQY

j_call: TRBJ1-5
v_call: TRBV28
cdr3_aa: ASSSPGAGNQPQH

j_call: TRBJ2-5
v_call: TRBV5-1
cdr3_aa: ASVGRTGVAEETQY

j_call: TRBJ1-3
v_call: TRBV19
cdr3_aa: ASRNLKPGLKRNTIY

j_call: TRBJ2-5
v_call: TRBV6-5
cdr3_aa: ASRRQAQETQY

j_call: TRBJ2-5
v_call: TRBV5-5
cdr3_aa: ASSPGLAEETQY

j_call: TRBJ2-1
v_call: TRBV6-1
cdr3_aa: ASPSGGGNEQF

j_call: TRBJ2-7
v_call: TRBV9
cdr3_aa: ASSASNTIAAGEQY

j_call: TRBJ2-1
v_call: TRBV6-4
cdr3_aa: ASSDLAGPDNEQF

j_call: TRBJ2-6
v_call: TRBV11-3
cdr3_aa: ASSLAFGVRSGANVLT

j_call: TRBJ2-1
v_call: TRBV5-1
cdr3_aa: ASSPGGGTPPHEQF

j_call: TRBJ2-7
v_call: TRBV5-1
cdr3_aa: ASSPQGALDEQY

j_call: TRBJ2-3
v_call: TRBV7-9
cdr3_aa: ASSSQGLAGVKDTQY

j_call: TRBJ2-4
v_call: TRBV5-4
cdr3_aa: ASSLQADVGNIQY

j_call: TRBJ1-1
v_call: TRBV5-1
cdr3_aa: ASSPILNTEAF

j_call: TRBJ1-3
v_call: TRBV6-5
cdr3_aa: ASSYARGSGNTIY

j_call: TRBJ1-5
v_call: TRBV7-2
cdr3_aa: ASSLTPRAGNQPQH